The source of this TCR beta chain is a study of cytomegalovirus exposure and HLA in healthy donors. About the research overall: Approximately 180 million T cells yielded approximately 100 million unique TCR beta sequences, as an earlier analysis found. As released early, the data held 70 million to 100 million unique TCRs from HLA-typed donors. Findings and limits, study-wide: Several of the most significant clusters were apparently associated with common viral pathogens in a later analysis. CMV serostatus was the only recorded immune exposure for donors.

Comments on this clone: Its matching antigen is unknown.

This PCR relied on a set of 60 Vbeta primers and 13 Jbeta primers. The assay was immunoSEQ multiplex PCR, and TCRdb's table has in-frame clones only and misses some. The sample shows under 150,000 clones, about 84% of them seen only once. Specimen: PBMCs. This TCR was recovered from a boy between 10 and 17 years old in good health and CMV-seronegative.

CDR3 in DNA: TGTGCCAGCAGTCTAACAGGGTCTGGAAACACCATATATTTT. It translates to CASSLTGSGNTIYF. This chain joins TRBV6-1 and TRBJ1-3, with a possible D match to TRBD1 (6 bases). V shed 5 bases and J shed 1 base, with 9 bases lying between them. This CDR3 comprises 14 residues. Germline-derived CDR1 and CDR2 are MNHNS and SASEGT.